The rows below give T cell receptor beta chains drawn from one sample of a study of CD8+ T cells in alopecia areata. Produced via immunoSEQ multiplex PCR; TCRdb's table is partial and in-frame only. The repertoire consists of 150,000 to 200,000 clones, with about 55% occurring once and the leading ten covering 10% to 13%. The source material was CD8+ T cells sorted from blood, sampled at week 24, from a patient treated with tofacitinib. These receptors all stem from a human donor with alopecia areata. Both conserved end residues are part of each CDR3. D genes are given only for firm matches. Clone size is not always given. Where it is, it says once, few, many or a class for expanded clones.

V gene,clone size,D gene,J gene,CDR3 DNA,CDR3 protein
TRBV5-4,NA,NA,TRBJ1-1,TGCGCCAGCAGCCAAGATTTTTCTCCACATAAGAACACTGAAGCTTTCTTT,CASSQDFSPHKNTEAFF
TRBV29-1,NA,TRBD2,TRBJ2-1,TGCAGCGTTGAAGATCGACTAGCGGGGGGTGAGCAGTTCTTC,CSVEDRLAGGEQFF
TRBV7-6,medium-sized,NA,TRBJ2-3,TGTGCCAGCAGCCCGAGAGAGCTGGGGTCTTATACGCAGTATTTT,CASSPRELGSYTQYF
TRBV10-3,NA,TRBD1,TRBJ1-2,TGTGCCATCGACGAGTGGGGACAGCCACAGAGTCACTATGGCTACACCTTC,CAIDEWGQPQSHYGYTF
TRBV27,NA,NA,TRBJ1-5,TGTGCCAGCAGAGCTGTTTCATGGCAGCCCCAGCATTTT,CASRAVSWQPQHF
TRBV7-9,NA,NA,TRBJ2-7,TGTGCCAGCAGCCATGGGAACGAGCAGTACTTC,CASSHGNEQYF
TRBV7-2,medium-sized,NA,TRBJ2-7,TGTGCCAGCAGCTTAGACCCCTCCTACGAGCAGTACTTC,CASSLDPSYEQYF
TRBV25-1,few,TRBD2,TRBJ2-7,TGTGCCAGCAGCACTAGCGGGGGAAGAAGGACCTACGAGCAGTACTTC,CASSTSGGRRTYEQYF
TRBV7-3,NA,NA,TRBJ2-1,TGTGCCAGCAGCCCGCTGGGGTTGTTGCATGAGCAGTTCTTC,CASSPLGLLHEQFF
TRBV4-1,NA,TRBD1,TRBJ2-3,TGCGCCAGCAGCCAAGAAAGGGGACAGGGGCAGGGGTATTTT,CASSQERGQGQGYF
TRBV13,NA,TRBD1,TRBJ2-1,TGTGCCAGCAGCTACGACAGGGCCGATGAGCAGTTCTTC,CASSYDRADEQFF
TRBV14,NA,TRBD1,TRBJ1-4,TGTGCCAGCAGCCATCCGGGACAGGGAAATGAAAAACTGTTTTTT,CASSHPGQGNEKLFF
TRBV19,NA,TRBD1,TRBJ2-1,TGTGCCAGTAGTAGTGGACAGGGCGGAAGGCAGTTCTTC,CASSSGQGGRQFF
TRBV7-6,NA,NA,TRBJ2-5,TGTGCCAGCAGCTTAAAAGTAGCAGAGACCCAGTACTTC,CASSLKVAETQYF
TRBV30,NA,NA,TRBJ1-1,TGTGCCTGGAGGGAAGGAAATGAAGCTTTCTTT,CAWREGNEAFF
TRBV2,NA,NA,TRBJ1-1,TGTGCCAGCAGAGGGGGGAGCACGAACACTGAAGCTTTCTTT,CASRGGSTNTEAFF
TRBV27,NA,NA,TRBJ1-5,TGTGCCAGCAGGGGTCGGAGCAATCAGCCCCAGCATTTT,CASRGRSNQPQHF
TRBV7-2,NA,TRBD1,TRBJ2-2,TGTGCCAGCAGCTTAGGACAGGGATCGTCCGGGGAGCTGTTTTTT,CASSLGQGSSGELFF
TRBV9,NA,NA,TRBJ2-1,TGTGCCAGCAGCCCCCAGGGAAGGGGTACGGGGAATGAGCAGTTCTTC,CASSPQGRGTGNEQFF
TRBV30,NA,NA,TRBJ2-6,TGTGCCTTTTTCCAGGGGAGATTGGGCAACTCTGGGGCCAACGTCCTGACTTTC,CAFFQGRLGNSGANVLTF
TRBV19,NA,TRBD1,TRBJ1-2,TGTGCCAGTAGTATATTCAGAGGGACAGAGACTAACTATGGCTACACCTTC,CASSIFRGTETNYGYTF
TRBV19,NA,NA,TRBJ1-2,TGTGCCAGTAGGCCAGAGTTCGGGGACTATGGCTACACCTTC,CASRPEFGDYGYTF
TRBV19,few,TRBD1,TRBJ2-1,TGTGCCAGTAGTATAGTGGGACAGGGTGGCAATGAGCAGTTCTTC,CASSIVGQGGNEQFF
TRBV2,NA,NA,TRBJ1-5,TGTGCCAGCAGACAGGGAAGGGGATATAGCAATCAGCCCCAGCATTTT,CASRQGRGYSNQPQHF
TRBV6-6,NA,TRBD1,TRBJ1-4,TGTGCCAGCAGTTATCAGGGGGCGTTTAATGAAAAACTGTTTTTT,CASSYQGAFNEKLFF